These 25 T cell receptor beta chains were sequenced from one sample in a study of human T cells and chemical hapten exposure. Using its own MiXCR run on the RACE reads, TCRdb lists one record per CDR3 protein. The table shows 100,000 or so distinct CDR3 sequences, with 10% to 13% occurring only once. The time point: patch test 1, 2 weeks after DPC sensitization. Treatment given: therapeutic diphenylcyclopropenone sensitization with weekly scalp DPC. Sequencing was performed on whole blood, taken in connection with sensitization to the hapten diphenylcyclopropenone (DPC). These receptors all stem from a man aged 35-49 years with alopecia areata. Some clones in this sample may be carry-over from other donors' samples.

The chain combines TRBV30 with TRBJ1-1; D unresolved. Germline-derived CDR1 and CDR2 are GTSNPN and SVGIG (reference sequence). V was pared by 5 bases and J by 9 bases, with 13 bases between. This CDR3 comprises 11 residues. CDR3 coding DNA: TGTGCCTGGTTAGAGGGTGGTAAAGCTTTCTTT. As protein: CAWLEGGKAFF.

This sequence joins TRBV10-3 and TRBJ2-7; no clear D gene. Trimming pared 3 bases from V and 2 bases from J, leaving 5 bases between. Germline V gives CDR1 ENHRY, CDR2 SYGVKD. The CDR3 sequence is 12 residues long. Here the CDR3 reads CAISDEAYEQYF. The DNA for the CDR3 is TGTGCCATCAGTGACGAGGCCTACGAGCAGTACTTC.

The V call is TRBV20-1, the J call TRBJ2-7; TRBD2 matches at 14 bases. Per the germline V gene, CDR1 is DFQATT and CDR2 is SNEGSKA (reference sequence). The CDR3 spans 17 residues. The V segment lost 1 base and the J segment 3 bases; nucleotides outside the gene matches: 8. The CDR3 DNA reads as TGCAGTGCTAGAGCAGGGACTAGCGGGAGTATAGTCTACGAGCAGTACTTC. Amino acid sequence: CSARAGTSGSIVYEQYF.

The CDR3 DNA sequence: TGTGCCAGCAGTTGGGCCCCCCCACAGGGGGCGAAAGGAGAGACCCAGTACTTC. Protein sequence: CASSWAPPQGAKGETQYF. This chain joins TRBV6-6 and TRBJ2-5; 9 nucleotides align to TRBD1. V was clipped by 4 bases and J by 4 bases; unmatched bases: 16. CDR1 MNHNY and CDR2 SVGAGI come from the germline V gene (reference sequence). CDR3 length: 18 residues.

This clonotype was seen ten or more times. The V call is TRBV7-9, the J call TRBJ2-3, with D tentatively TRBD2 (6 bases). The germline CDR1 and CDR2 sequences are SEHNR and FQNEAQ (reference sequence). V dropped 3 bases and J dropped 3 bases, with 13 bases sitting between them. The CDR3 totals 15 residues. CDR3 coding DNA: TGTGCCAGCAGCTTGGTTATTAGCGGAACAGATACGCAGTATTTT. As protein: CASSLVISGTDTQYF.

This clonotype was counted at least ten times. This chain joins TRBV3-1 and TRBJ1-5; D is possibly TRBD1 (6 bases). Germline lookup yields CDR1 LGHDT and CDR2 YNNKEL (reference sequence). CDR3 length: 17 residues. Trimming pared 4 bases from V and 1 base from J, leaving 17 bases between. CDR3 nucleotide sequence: TGTGCCAGCAGCCCCCGCGGGGGGCTACGAAGCAATCAGCCCCAGCATTTT. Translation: CASSPRGGLRSNQPQHF.

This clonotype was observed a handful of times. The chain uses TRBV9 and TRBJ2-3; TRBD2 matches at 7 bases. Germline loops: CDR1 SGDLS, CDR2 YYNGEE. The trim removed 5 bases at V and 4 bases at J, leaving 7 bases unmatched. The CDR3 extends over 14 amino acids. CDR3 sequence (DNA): TGTGCCAGCAGTACCGGGGGGATGGCAGATACGCAGTATTTT. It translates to CASSTGGMADTQYF.

The CDR3 DNA sequence: TGCGCCAGCAGCTTGGACAGGGCGGAAATGTTTTTT. Translated: CASSLDRAEMFF. The chain combines TRBV5-1 with TRBJ1-4, with a possible D match to TRBD1 (6 bases). Trimming removed 0 bases at V and 15 bases at J, with 12 bases between. This CDR3 spans 12 amino acids. Germline CDR1 is SGHRS and CDR2 is YFSETQ.

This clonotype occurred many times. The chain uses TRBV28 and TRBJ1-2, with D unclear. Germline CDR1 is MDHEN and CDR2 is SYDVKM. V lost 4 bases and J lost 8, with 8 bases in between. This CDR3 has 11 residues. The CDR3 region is CASSSSNGYTF. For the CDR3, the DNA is TGTGCCAGCAGTTCCTCCAACGGCTACACCTTC.

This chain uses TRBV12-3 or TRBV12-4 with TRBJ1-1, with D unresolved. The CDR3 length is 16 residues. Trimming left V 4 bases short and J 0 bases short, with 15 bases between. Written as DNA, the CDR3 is TGTGCCAGCAGTTCGGTCAGACTTGATATGAACACTGAAGCTTTCTTT. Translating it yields CASSSVRLDMNTEAFF.

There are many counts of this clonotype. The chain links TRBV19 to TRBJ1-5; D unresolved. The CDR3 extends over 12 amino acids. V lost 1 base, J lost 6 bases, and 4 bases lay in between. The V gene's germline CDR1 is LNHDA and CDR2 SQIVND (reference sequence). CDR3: CASSIGFQPQHF. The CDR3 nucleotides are TGTGCCAGTAGTATAGGGTTTCAGCCCCAGCATTTT.

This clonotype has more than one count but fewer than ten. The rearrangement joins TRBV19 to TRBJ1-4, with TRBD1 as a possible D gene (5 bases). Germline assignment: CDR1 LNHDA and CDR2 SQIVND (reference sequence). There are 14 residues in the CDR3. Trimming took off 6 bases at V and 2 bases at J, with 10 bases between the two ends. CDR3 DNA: TGTGCCAGTAGCCCCCGGGGGACTAATGAAAAACTGTTTTTT. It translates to CASSPRGTNEKLFF. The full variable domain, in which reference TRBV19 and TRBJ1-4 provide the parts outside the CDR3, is DGGITQSPKYLFRKEGQNVTLSCEQNLNHDAMYWYRQDPGQGLRLIYYSQIVNDFQKGDIAEGYSVSREKKESFPLTVTSAQKNPTAFYLCASSPRGTNEKLFFGSGTQLSVL.

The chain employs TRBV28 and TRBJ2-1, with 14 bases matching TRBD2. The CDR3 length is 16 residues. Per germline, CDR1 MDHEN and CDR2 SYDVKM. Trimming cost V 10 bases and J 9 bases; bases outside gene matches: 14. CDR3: CATSSGTSGSFGEQFF. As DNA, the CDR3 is TGTGCCACCTCTTCCGGGACTAGCGGGAGTTTTGGTGAGCAGTTCTTC.

The DNA for the CDR3 is TGTGCCAGCAGCTTAGAGGGGTTGGGGTACACTGAAGCTTTCTTT. Amino acids: CASSLEGLGYTEAFF. The J gene is TRBJ1-1, the V gene TRBV7-3; D possibly corresponds to TRBD1 (5 bases). CDR3 length equals 15 residues. Germline V lookup: CDR1 SGHTA, CDR2 FQGTGA. V lost 2 bases, J lost 3 bases, and 13 bases lay in between.

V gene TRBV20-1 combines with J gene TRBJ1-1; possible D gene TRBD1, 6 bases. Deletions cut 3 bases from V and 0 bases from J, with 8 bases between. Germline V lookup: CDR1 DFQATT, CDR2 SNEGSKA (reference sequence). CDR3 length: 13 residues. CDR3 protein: CSASGDMNTEAFF. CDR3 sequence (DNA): TGCAGTGCTAGTGGGGACATGAACACTGAAGCTTTCTTT.

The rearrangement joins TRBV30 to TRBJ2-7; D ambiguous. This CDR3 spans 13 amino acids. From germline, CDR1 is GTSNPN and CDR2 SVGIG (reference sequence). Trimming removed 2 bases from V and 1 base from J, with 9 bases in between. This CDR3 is CAWSNERSYEQYF. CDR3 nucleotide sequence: TGTGCCTGGAGTAACGAGAGATCCTACGAGCAGTACTTC.

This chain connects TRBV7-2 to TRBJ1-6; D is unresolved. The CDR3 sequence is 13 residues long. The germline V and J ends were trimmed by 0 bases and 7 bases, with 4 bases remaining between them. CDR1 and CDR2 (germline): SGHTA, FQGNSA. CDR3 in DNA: TGTGCCAGCAGCTTAGCGGGCAATTCACCCCTCCACTTT. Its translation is CASSLAGNSPLHF.

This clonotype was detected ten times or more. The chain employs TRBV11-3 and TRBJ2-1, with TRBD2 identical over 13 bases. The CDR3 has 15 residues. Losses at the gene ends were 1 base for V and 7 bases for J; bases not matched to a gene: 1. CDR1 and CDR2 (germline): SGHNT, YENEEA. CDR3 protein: CASSLVLAGGNEQFF. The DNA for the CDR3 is TGTGCCAGCAGCTTAGTACTAGCGGGAGGGAATGAGCAGTTCTTC.

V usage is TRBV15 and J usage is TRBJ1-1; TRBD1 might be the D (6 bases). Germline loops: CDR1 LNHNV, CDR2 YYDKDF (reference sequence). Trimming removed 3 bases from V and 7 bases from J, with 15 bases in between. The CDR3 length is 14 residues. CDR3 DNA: TGTGCCACCAGCAGGAGCACAGGGAGGGATGAAGCTTTCTTT. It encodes CATSRSTGRDEAFF. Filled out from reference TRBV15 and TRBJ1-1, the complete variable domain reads DAMVIQNPRYQVTQFGKPVTLSCSQTLNHNVMYWYQQKSSQAPKLLFHYYDKDFNNEADTPDNFQSRRPNTSFCFLDIRSPGLGDTAMYLCATSRSTGRDEAFFGQGTRLTVV.

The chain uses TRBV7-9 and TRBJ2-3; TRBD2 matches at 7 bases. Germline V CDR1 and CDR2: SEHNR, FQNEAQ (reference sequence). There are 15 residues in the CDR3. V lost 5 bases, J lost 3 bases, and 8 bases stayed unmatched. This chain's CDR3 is CASSTIAGATDTQYF. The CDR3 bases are TGTGCCAGCAGCACAATAGCGGGTGCGACAGATACGCAGTATTTT.

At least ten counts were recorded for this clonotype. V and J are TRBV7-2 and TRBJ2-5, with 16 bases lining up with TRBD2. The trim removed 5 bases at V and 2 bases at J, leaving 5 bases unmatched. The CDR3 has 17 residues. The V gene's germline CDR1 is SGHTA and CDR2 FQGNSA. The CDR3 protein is CASSPGLAGGKQETQYF. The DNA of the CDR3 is TGTGCCAGCAGCCCGGGACTAGCGGGAGGGAAGCAAGAGACCCAGTACTTC.

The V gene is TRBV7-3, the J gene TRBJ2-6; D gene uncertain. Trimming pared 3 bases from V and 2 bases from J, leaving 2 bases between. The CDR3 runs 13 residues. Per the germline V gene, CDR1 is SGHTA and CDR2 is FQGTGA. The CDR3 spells CASSFPGANVLTF. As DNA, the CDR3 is TGTGCCAGCAGCTTCCCTGGGGCCAACGTCCTGACTTTC.

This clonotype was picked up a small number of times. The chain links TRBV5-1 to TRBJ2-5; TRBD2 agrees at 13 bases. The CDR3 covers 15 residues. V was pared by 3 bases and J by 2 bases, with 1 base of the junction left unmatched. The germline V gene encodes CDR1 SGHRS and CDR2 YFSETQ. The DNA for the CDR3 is TGCGCCAGCAGCTCGGGACTAGCGGGGCAAGAGACCCAGTACTTC. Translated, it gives CASSSGLAGQETQYF.

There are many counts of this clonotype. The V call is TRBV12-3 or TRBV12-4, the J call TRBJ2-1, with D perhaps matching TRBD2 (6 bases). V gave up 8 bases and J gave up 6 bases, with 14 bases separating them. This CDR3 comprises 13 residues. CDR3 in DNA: TGTGCCAGCGCCCCACCCGGGGGCAATGAGCAGTTCTTC. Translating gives CASAPPGGNEQFF.

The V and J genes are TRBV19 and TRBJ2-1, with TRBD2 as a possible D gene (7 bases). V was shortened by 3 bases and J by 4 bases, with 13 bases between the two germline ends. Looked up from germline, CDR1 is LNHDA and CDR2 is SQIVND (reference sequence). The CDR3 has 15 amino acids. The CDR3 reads CASSIWGRGYNEQFF. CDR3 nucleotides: TGTGCCAGTAGTATCTGGGGGAGGGGGTACAATGAGCAGTTCTTC.